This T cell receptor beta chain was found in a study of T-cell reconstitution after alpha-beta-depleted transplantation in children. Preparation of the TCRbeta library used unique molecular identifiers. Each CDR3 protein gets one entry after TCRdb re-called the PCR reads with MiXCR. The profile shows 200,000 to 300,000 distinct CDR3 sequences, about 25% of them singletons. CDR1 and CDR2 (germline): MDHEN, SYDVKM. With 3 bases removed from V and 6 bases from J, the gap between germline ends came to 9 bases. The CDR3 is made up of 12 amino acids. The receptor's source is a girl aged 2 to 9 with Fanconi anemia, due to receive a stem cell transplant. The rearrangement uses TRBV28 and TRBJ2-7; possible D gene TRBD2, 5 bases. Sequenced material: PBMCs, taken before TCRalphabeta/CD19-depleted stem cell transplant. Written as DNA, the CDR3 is TGTGCCAGCAGTTTTTCGGGAATCGAGCAGTACTTC. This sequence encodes CASSFSGIEQYF.